Listed below are T cell receptor beta chains from one sample, sequenced in a study of metastatic and nonmetastatic thyroid tumors. MiXCR was used by TCRdb to re-call the PCR reads. The repertoire includes around 15,000 clones, approximately 15% of them detected once, and around 16% sits in the top ten. Sequencing input: blood. All receptors come from a female donor with papillary thyroid cancer or a benign thyroid nodule (not recorded which). Some clones in this sample may be carry-over from other donors' samples. Both conserved end residues are part of each CDR3. Each record gives: V gene, D gene, J gene, CDR3 protein. A D gene is named only where the DNA matches it firmly.

>TRBV6-2/TRBV6-3|NA|TRBJ2-5
CASSSPRAETQYF
>TRBV5-5|NA|TRBJ2-2
CASRPPPNTGELFF
>TRBV11-2|NA|TRBJ2-7
CASSFGPLTYEQYF
>TRBV9|TRBD2|TRBJ2-5
CASNPGLAGSETQYF
>TRBV2|NA|TRBJ2-1
CASNSETQQFF
>TRBV2|NA|TRBJ2-1
CASSGSYNEQLF
>TRBV14|TRBD1|TRBJ2-7
CASSLGQAYGQYF
>TRBV20-1|NA|TRBJ2-1
CSASVASSYNEQFF
>TRBV5-1|TRBD1|TRBJ2-7
CASSPRQGTSYEQYF
>TRBV6-1|NA|TRBJ2-2
CASSERRAWGNGGLFF
>TRBV28|NA|TRBJ2-7
CASSPGSEQYF
>TRBV11-2|NA|TRBJ2-1
CASSPSLGGRISYNEQFF
>TRBV7-9|NA|TRBJ2-3
CASSFYQVADTQYF
>TRBV28|TRBD1|TRBJ1-2
CASSRTGESYGYTF
>TRBV4-2|TRBD2|TRBJ2-6
CASSQEGGSGANVLTF
>TRBV6-5|TRBD2|TRBJ2-7
CASSYSNQLAGDEQYF
>TRBV19|TRBD1|TRBJ1-2
CASSPYNRGSGGYTF
>TRBV7-2|NA|TRBJ2-1
CASSLGRLAYNEQFF
>TRBV18|NA|TRBJ1-2
CASSPPVSGGYGYTF
>TRBV20-1|NA|TRBJ2-7
CSATEQGREQYF
>TRBV7-8|NA|TRBJ1-1
CASSLKRGTEAFF
>TRBV13|TRBD1|TRBJ1-3
CARMGFRTGYFNSGNTIYF
>TRBV10-3|NA|TRBJ2-1
CAISEMYSGLVNEQFF
>TRBV15|TRBD1|TRBJ1-3
CATSIQGQGSGNTIYF
>TRBV2|NA|TRBJ1-6
CASSPGGSYNSPLHF
>TRBV19|NA|TRBJ2-1
CASSTPTSPVYNEQFF